The T cell receptor beta chain under discussion was sequenced for a study of cytomegalovirus exposure and HLA in healthy donors (dated by TCRdb to about 2017). Context from the whole study: According to an earlier analysis of 587 of the donors, about 179 million T cells yielded 95 million to 140 million unique TCR beta sequences and approximately 300 Gb of sequence data. An early release covering 550 to 650 HLA-typed donors comprised 300 to 350 gigabases of sequencing data and 85 million to 100 million unique TCR sequences. Of the roughly 420 genotyped donors, 75% to 85% were placed in the genetic ancestry cluster associated with self-reported Caucasian donors. The study aimed to test whether signatures of past pathogen exposure could be identified by cataloging public T cell receptors. The study used immunosequencing to profile the T cell repertoires of 666 subjects and linked those repertoires to cytomegalovirus serostatus. In addition to the first cohort of 666 subjects, a separate validation cohort of approximately 120 different subjects was used. The study combined high-throughput TCR immunosequencing, statistical association of individual TCRs with disease status, and machine learning to predict cytomegalovirus infection status. A later analysis re-analyzed previously published TCR beta repertoires from roughly 630 donors and added high-resolution HLA genotyping to study TCR occurrence patterns. Rather than drawing on any new phenotypic data, the later analysis identified candidate immune exposures from TCR beta sequences and the way those sequences occurred across donors. An earlier analysis of 587 of the donors applied high-throughput TCR beta sequencing to assess whether each TCR beta V gene segment acted as functional or pseudogenic. Donor age, sex, ethnicity and CMV serostatus were collected together with the repertoire data. In a later genetic analysis, genome-wide SNP genotypes for about 65% of the 666 donors were used, and that subset was treated as a discovery cohort. Every repertoire in the discovery cohort had been generated on one and the same sequencing platform. HLA typing included class I and class II loci at four-digit resolution. Typing coverage differed by locus: A, B, C, DRB1 and DQB1 were typed in roughly 629-640 donors, DQA1 in about 500, DPA1 in 600 to 610, and DPB1 in approximately 450. Because of strong linkage in the cohort, roughly five DR-DQ haplotypes were treated as single units for association and clustering. On average, around 230,000 unique TCR beta nucleotide sequences were sequenced per donor among about 400 genotyped donors of the cohort, with 15% to 20% of those sequences being non-productive.

The V and J ends are trimmed by 0 bases and 2 bases, leaving 8 bases between them. Reading the germline V gene gives CDR1 SGDLS and CDR2 YYNGEE. Its CDR3 holds 14 amino acids, cysteine through phenylalanine. Of the read, only the CDR3 DNA is kept; its 42 bases are in frame from base 1. Study-wide findings and limitations: Compared with the roughly 670-donor mean, donors in an Asian-associated ancestry cluster had fewer N-insertions in productive TCRs, according to a later genetic analysis. Most TCR sequences were seen in very few donors, while some public TCRs were found in many individuals. Because HLA typing was missing for some donors at each locus, association tests included only the typed subset. A later analysis found that TCR association rates varied across HLA loci, with DRB1 alleles showing the most associated TCRs and HLA-C alleles the fewest. The earlier analysis of approximately 590 of the donors excluded roughly 17 rarely observed V segments, including chromosome 9 orphons, because counts were too low. Roughly uniform sequencing depth across donors was assumed in presence/absence analyses, although this assumption may not hold. In a later analysis, several top co-occurrence clusters were reported to appear linked to parvovirus B19, influenza, CMV and Epstein-Barr virus. When HLA alleles, especially DR and DQ, strongly co-occurred, TCR associations were difficult to assign to individual alleles. CMV serostatus was the only immune exposure information available for the cohort. A further reported finding was that TCR beta sequences accurately predicted the HLA-A and HLA-B alleles for most subjects in the first cohort. In a later analysis, around 17,000 TCR beta sequences were associated with specific HLA alleles at a false discovery rate of 0.05. Most CMV-associated TCR beta chains appeared to be HLA-restricted in a later analysis, and the HLA associations seemed to be driven largely by CMV exposure. A group of highly shared sequence variants was considered likely to be a technical artifact of the sequencing pipeline. The cohort was sequenced for TCR beta chains only, and without alpha or paired-chain data the features that could be detected were limited. Some IMGT-functional V segments, including TRBV6-2 and TRBV6-3, could not be told apart with the 87-base-pair reads, so those segments were excluded. Compared with equally common non-associated chains, HLA-associated TCR beta chains in a later analysis were more clonally expanded and had lower generation probabilities. The study gave a list of more than 150 TCR beta chains associated with cytomegalovirus. A later genetic analysis associated a missense DCLRE1C variant with V-gene and J-gene trimming of TCR beta chains, and an independent cohort replicated the association. Correlated functional status among segregating V segments might be attributable to linkage disequilibrium, but an unknown experimental factor could not be ruled out. The authors suggested that the approach could potentially be extended to other disease states and immunological phenotypes. The classifier was reported to diagnose cytomegalovirus status with high specificity and sensitivity in both the original and validation cohorts. Broadly in line with IMGT annotations, most TCR beta V segments showed up in productive rearrangements about 87% or about 30% of the time in an earlier analysis of 450 to 600 of the donors. A few of the identified cytomegalovirus-associated TCR beta chains were confirmed in vitro to be specific for cytomegalovirus antigens.

Libraries were constructed by the immunoSEQ multiplex PCR assay. A mixture of 60 forward primers for TCR Vbeta segments and 13 reverse primers for TCR Jbeta segments was used in the multiplex PCR. A multiplex PCR assay on genomic DNA amplified the CDR3 region of rearranged TCR beta genes. On the Illumina HiSeq System, the amplified TCR beta libraries were sequenced as 87-base-pair reads. The study's own analysis went as follows. A later analysis counted approximately 84 million unique TCR beta chains across the 640 or so repertoires, and approximately 11 million of these chains were shared by at least two donors. To remove PCR and sequencing errors, raw reads were error-corrected and collapsed into unique sequences using a nearest-neighbor algorithm that merged closely related sequences. To assign V, D and J gene segments, CDR3 sequences were aligned to IMGT reference sequences. For a sequence to be retained, a match of at least six nucleotides to both a V gene segment and a J gene segment was required. A rearrangement counted as productive if the CDR3 had no stop codons and remained in frame with V and J, and every other rearrangement counted as non-productive. Following IMGT convention, CDR3 was defined as the stretch from the second conserved V-encoded cysteine up to the conserved J-encoded phenylalanine. The earlier analysis of roughly 590 of the donors excluded any sequence lacking an unambiguous match to a single V gene segment. An earlier analysis of a few hundred of the donors called V segments functional above 56.7% productive rearrangements and segregating when the between-donor standard deviation exceeded 5%. A statistical classification framework was built for diagnosing cytomegalovirus status from the catalog of TCR beta chain sequences. A later analysis assigned V and J genes by comparing TCR nucleotide sequences with IMGT/GENE-DB human TR gene sequences. Using the TCRdist pipeline, a later analysis assigned CDR3 sequences along with most-parsimonious VDJ recombination scenarios. In a later analysis, each TCR beta chain was defined by its CDR3 amino acid sequence together with its V-gene family, and reads without a unique V-gene family were excluded. As a way to deal with suspected cross-contamination and a sequencing artifact, a later analysis dropped 450 to 700 nucleotide sequences that were highly shared and had low generation probability. A later analysis calculated a clonal expansion index for each public chain from normalized within-repertoire ranks of inferred template counts. In a later analysis, generation probabilities were computed using a VDJ recombination model fitted to out-of-frame rearrangements, and the results were checked against IGoR. Hypergeometric tests were used in a later analysis to score TCR-TCR, TCR-HLA and TCR-CMV co-occurrence, with a repertoire-size bias correction applied to the TCR pairs. To estimate false discovery rates, a later analysis permuted the HLA or CMV assignments 20 times. In a later analysis, co-occurring TCRs were grouped with DBSCAN, and TCRdist sequence similarity was added when clustering was performed within HLA-allele-positive subsets. For co-occurrence clustering, repertoires with fewer than 30,000 or more than 120,000 public chains were excluded, along with a handful of repertoires with anomalous nucleotide sharing. TCRdb's version of the immuneACCESS table is confined to in-frame rearrangements and falls short of the full clone set. An unresolved V gene accounts for under half of the shortfall where checked; the remainder is of unknown origin. That table gives V, J and clone size, and the DNA gave D and trimming. The sample contains 150,000 to 200,000 clones, around four fifths of them found a single time. Of the sample, around 1.6% is held by the ten largest clones.

The cohort comprised several hundred healthy bone marrow donors. All cohort members were sampled while nominally healthy, although unrecorded immune exposures were likely present. The donor tested CMV seropositive, placing the donor among the 250 to 350 seropositive members of the cohort. A peripheral blood sample was collected from each donor, and TCR beta sequencing was performed on peripheral blood mononuclear cells. The Qiagen DNeasy Blood Extraction Kit was used to extract genomic DNA from the blood cell samples. For this clone: Its cognate antigen has yet to be identified. It has no much larger one-base neighbor in the sample; base qualities were not kept.

Recombination linked TRBV9 to TRBJ1-1; the best D guess is TRBD1, with 5 bases matching. The material sequenced was PBMCs. The receptor was derived from a man aged 40-49 years in good health and CMV-seropositive. CDR3 loop: CASSVAGVNTEAFF. The bases read TGTGCCAGCAGCGTAGCGGGGGTAAACACTGAAGCTTTCTTT. The entire variable domain, with the stretches around the CDR3 drawn from the reference TRBV9 and TRBJ1-1 proteins, is DSGVTQTPKHLITATGQRVTLRCSPRSGDLSVYWYQQSLDQGLQFLIQYYNGEERAKGNILERFSAQQFPDLHSELNLSSLELGDSALYFCASSVAGVNTEAFFGQGTRLTVV.